Shown below are 5 T cell receptor beta chains from a single sample sequenced in a study of early T cells in non-severe SARS-CoV-2 infection. Each CDR3 protein is one row after TCRdb ran MiXCR on the 5' RACE reads. The data hold about 20,000 distinct CDR3 sequences, with 4% to 5% observed a single time. Sequencing was done on a sample of whole blood. These receptors were taken from an adult who was a healthcare worker with PCR-confirmed SARS-CoV-2 infection or an uninfected control (not recorded which).

This clonotype was recorded at least ten times. The chain uses TRBV15 and TRBJ2-3; D may be TRBD1 or TRBD2 (5 bases each). V was pared by 6 bases and J by 0 bases, with 13 bases between. The CDR3 contains 15 residues. Germline-derived CDR1 and CDR2 are LNHNV and YYDKDF (reference sequence). CDR3 in amino acids: CATSGERGSTDTQYF. CDR3 DNA: TGTGCCACCAGTGGGGAGAGGGGTAGCACAGATACGCAGTATTTT.

This clonotype was seen a few times. The chain is built from TRBV7-2 and TRBJ2-3; no firm D call. Per the germline V gene, CDR1 is SGHTA and CDR2 is FQGNSA. The CDR3 has 15 residues. Trimming removed 0 bases at V and 4 bases at J, with 11 bases between. The CDR3 is CASSLAQASPDTQYF. CDR3 DNA sequence: TGTGCCAGCAGCTTAGCCCAGGCCTCCCCAGATACGCAGTATTTT.

The V gene is TRBV20-1, the J gene TRBJ2-7; TRBD2 agrees at 9 bases. The CDR3 is 16 residues long. Per germline, CDR1 DFQATT and CDR2 SNEGSKA (reference sequence). V lost 6 bases to trimming and J lost 4 bases; unmatched junction nucleotides: 16. The CDR3 sequence: CSATKSGIAGAYEQYF. CDR3 coding DNA: TGCAGTGCCACGAAGTCTGGTATAGCGGGGGCGTACGAGCAGTACTTC.

This chain links TRBV7-9 with TRBJ2-3, with 12 bases aligning to TRBD2. Germline CDR1 is SEHNR and CDR2 is FQNEAQ (reference sequence). The CDR3 covers 15 residues. V shed 5 bases and J 6 bases; nucleotides not matched to a gene: 6. This CDR3 reads CASSRASGGADTQYF. The DNA of the CDR3 is TGTGCCAGCAGCCGGGCTAGCGGGGGGGCCGATACGCAGTATTTT.

At least ten counts were recorded for this clonotype. The chain recombines TRBV7-9 with TRBJ1-2; D possibly corresponds to TRBD1 (5 bases). Trimming cost V 7 bases and J 8 bases, with 14 bases left between them. There are 12 residues in the CDR3. Germline V CDR1 and CDR2: SEHNR, FQNEAQ (reference sequence). The CDR3 here is CASTRAGNGYTF. CDR3 nucleotides: TGTGCCAGCACAAGGGCAGGGAACGGCTACACCTTC.